The T cell receptor (beta chain) described here comes from a study of blood T cell repertoires in COVID-19 (dated by TCRdb to the early 2020s). Notes on the research overall: The collaborator samples originated in the United States, Italy and Spain and spanned the acute and convalescent phases of COVID-19. The material from the prospective study consisted of cDNA or gDNA derived from T cells, B-cell-depleted T cells, or PBMCs. Deeply sampled blood TCRbeta repertoires from subjects exposed to, actively infected with, or recovered from COVID-19 were included in the dataset. The repertoires were made available in a free public database intended to serve as a resource for research on the immune response to SARS-CoV-2. Samples were obtained from the ongoing ImmuneRACE study (first 160 participants) and from approximately 1,200 subjects provided by 6 global collaborators. Nearly every sample came with metadata listing a de-identified subject ID, COVID-19 status, age in years and sex. Where HLA class I and class II types were available, the types were taken from metadata supplied by the sample provider, not from assay-based typing.

Per the germline V gene (reference sequence), LGHDT is the CDR1 and YNNKEL is the CDR2. V loses 2 bases of germline sequence and J loses 7 bases, and the interval between the two ends is 6 bases. Counted from cysteine to phenylalanine, this CDR3 has 12 amino acids. Of all the DNA, just the CDR3 is kept, 36 bases in frame from base 1. Paper-wide results and their limitations: The amount of clinical and demographic metadata varied by source and participant and was provided uncurated.

In the case of this clone: Its antigen is still unknown. No quality values exist for individual bases; no much larger clone is one base distant.

TCRbeta CDR3 regions were amplified from genomic DNA using the immunoSEQ Assay, a bias-controlled multiplex PCR. The source study handled its data this way. Within the assay, amplification of reference gene primers was used to estimate how many nucleated cells each sample contained. To quantify the absolute abundance of each unique TCRbeta CDR3 rearrangement, sequence reads were collapsed and filtered. Productive Simpson clonality was computed per sample as the square root of Simpson's diversity index over productive rearrangements. TCRdb limited this immuneACCESS table to in-frame rearrangements with V and J called. A share of clones is missing; checked studies link under half to unresolved V genes, and the rest is unexplained. V, J and clone size are those of that table, while D and trimming were read from the DNA. The sample table contains approximately 180,000 clones; only one count was recorded for approximately 83% of them. The ten largest clones capture more than 2.5% of the sample.

The collaborating institutions used their own protocols to collect whole blood in K2EDTA tubes. Collaborator samples were shipped for TCRbeta analysis as frozen whole blood, isolated PBMCs, or DNA extracted from either sample type. This TCR was sampled from a man in his sixties with acute or convalescent COVID-19. The rearranged chain carries TRBV3-1 (or the pseudogene TRBV3-2) and TRBJ1-3; the D gene is not confidently resolved. The sequencing sample was made of peripheral blood. The CDR3 protein is CASSQSGNTIYF. DNA sequence: TGTGCCAGCAGCCAATCCGGGAACACCATATATTTT.